A few counts support the clone carrying this TCR beta chain. In the original workflow: It was from reference gene primer amplification that nucleated cell counts were estimated. TCRdb keeps only in-frame clones here, not all; method: immunoSEQ multiplex PCR. That table supplies the V and J calls and clone size; D and trimming were determined from the DNA. Among about 180,000 clones listed, about 80% were seen once. The sample originates from a study of blood T cell repertoires in COVID-19. Study information: Some COVID-19 samples were acute and others convalescent; all came from the United States, Italy and Spain. PBMCs, B-cell-depleted T cells, or T cells were the source of the cDNA or gDNA that made up the material.

Germline V lookup: CDR1 SEHNR, CDR2 FQNEAQ (reference sequence). V was cut by 5 bases and J by 8 bases, with 18 bases left in between. The CDR3 covers 15 residues. The V and J genes are TRBV7-9 and TRBJ1-4; D might be TRBD1 (6 bases). The TCR originated in a woman aged 70-85 years with acute or convalescent COVID-19. The sample was peripheral blood. CDR3 region: CASSQGPGTEEKLFF. The CDR3 bases are TGTGCCAGCAGCCAGGGGCCCGGGACGGAGGAAAAACTGTTTTTT.